The present entry profiles one T cell receptor (beta chain) with its context. Its specificity is not known. This specimen belongs to a study of a mutant IDH1 vaccine in newly diagnosed glioma. Study information: Treated patients were around 60% male, roughly 40% female, mean age roughly 40 years. Patients were pretreated with radiotherapy, temozolomide, or both, mostly both. Study-wide findings and caveats: Apparently unrelated to pseudoprogression were changes in the top peripheral T cell clonotypes.

The germline V gene encodes CDR1 SGHRS and CDR2 YFSETQ. The J segment lost 10 bases and the V segment lost 7 bases, leaving 12 bases of the junction unmatched. There are 14 residues in the CDR3. Documented time point: baseline, week 1 (first vaccination visit). The treatment was: pre-vaccination baseline after standard-of-care therapy. Donor tumors were new WHO grade 3 or 4 IDH1-mutant, ATRX-lost astrocytomas. Clones were read by immunoSEQ multiplex PCR, and TCRdb kept only the in-frame ones, dropping some. The table includes about 100,000 clones, around 80% detected once. Sample: PBMCs, taken from a glioma patient treated with radiotherapy, temozolomide or both. The chain has TRBV5-1 and TRBJ2-1; 9 positions match TRBD1. The sequence was obtained from a man between 35 and 55 years old with glioma. CDR3 residues: CASGSGTGLREQFF. Here the CDR3 DNA reads TGCGCCAGCGGGTCAGGGACAGGGCTCCGGGAGCAGTTCTTC.